The rows below give T cell receptor beta chains drawn from one sample of a study of T cells expressing NK-cell markers. From the 5' RACE reads, TCRdb lists one entry per CDR3 protein and no DNA. The table lists 550,000 to 600,000 distinct CDR3 sequences. Sequencing was carried out using blood T cells: a sorted CD56 or NKG2C T cell subset, CD4+ or CD8+ T cells, or bulk PBMC T cells (not recorded which). All receptors derive from a man aged 18 to 30 in good health. Both conserved end residues are part of each CDR3.

TRBV20-1	TRBJ2-1	CSARDRLAGGRSYNEQFF
TRBV5-1	TRBJ2-7	CASSLVRLAGYEQYF
TRBV24-1	TRBJ2-3	CATSDLSELTDTQYF
TRBV3-1	TRBJ1-1	CASSSFDRGSTEAFF
TRBV7-2	TRBJ2-5	CASSLAMFSGTTYF
TRBV29-1	TRBJ1-1	CSPLIQGHTEAFF
TRBV20-1	TRBJ2-5	CSANGLAGGAYQETQYF
TRBV29-1	TRBJ2-3	CSVLGRETQYF
TRBV29-1	TRBJ2-3	CSVHGTSAADTQYF
TRBV5-1	TRBJ2-7	CASSQRTGYSYEQYF
TRBV10-3	TRBJ2-2	CAIAGQQELFF
TRBV30	TRBJ1-2	CAWNLQGYGYTF
TRBV9	TRBJ2-7	CASSVRHRESEQYF
TRBV4-1	TRBJ2-5	CASSQDWGERETQYF
TRBV7-8	TRBJ2-3	CASSKGGIRTDTQYF
TRBV28	TRBJ2-1	CASSPLGQGGEQFF
TRBV20-1	TRBJ2-5	CSARESSGALQETQYF
TRBV13	TRBJ2-6	CASRRGSGTALSGANVLTF
TRBV2	TRBJ2-2	CASSELGTATGELFF
TRBV9	TRBJ2-7	CASSHVGEGSEQYF
TRBV5-6	TRBJ1-1	CASSLNSPEAFF
TRBV24-1	TRBJ2-2	CATALTSGSRPNTGELFF
TRBV5-6	TRBJ2-3	CASSLAGSFADTQYF
TRBV30	TRBJ2-1	CAWSIETGQGFNEQFF
TRBV5-6	TRBJ1-1	CASSFFDRGNTEAFF
TRBV18	TRBJ1-2	CASSPSEQRYYTF
TRBV5-5	TRBJ2-7	CASSLGPGGQEQYF
TRBV7-9	TRBJ1-4	CASSPEGQSPEKLFF